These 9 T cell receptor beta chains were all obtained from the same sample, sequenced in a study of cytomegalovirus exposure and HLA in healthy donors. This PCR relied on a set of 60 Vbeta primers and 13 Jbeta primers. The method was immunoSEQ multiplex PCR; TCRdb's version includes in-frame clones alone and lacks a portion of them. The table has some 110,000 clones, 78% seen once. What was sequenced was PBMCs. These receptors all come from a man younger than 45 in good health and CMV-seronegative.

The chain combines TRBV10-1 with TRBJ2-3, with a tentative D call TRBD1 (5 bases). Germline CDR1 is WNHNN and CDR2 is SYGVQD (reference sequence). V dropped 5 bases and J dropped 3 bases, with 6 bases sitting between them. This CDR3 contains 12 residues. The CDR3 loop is CASSRTTDTQYF. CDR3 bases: TGCGCCAGCAGTCGGACAACAGATACGCAGTATTTT.

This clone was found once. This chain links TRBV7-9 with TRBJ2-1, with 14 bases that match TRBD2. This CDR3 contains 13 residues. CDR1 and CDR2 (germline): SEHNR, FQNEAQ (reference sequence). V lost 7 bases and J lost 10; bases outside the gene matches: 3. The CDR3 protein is CASKGLAGVEQFF. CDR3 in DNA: TGTGCCAGCAAGGGACTAGCGGGAGTGGAGCAGTTCTTC.

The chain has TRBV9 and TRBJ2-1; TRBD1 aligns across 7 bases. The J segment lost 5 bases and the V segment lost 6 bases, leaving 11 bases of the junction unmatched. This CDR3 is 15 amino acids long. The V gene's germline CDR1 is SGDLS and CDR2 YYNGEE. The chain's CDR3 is CASNEHRGAHNEQFF. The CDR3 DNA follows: TGTGCCAGCAACGAACACAGGGGTGCACACAATGAGCAGTTCTTC.

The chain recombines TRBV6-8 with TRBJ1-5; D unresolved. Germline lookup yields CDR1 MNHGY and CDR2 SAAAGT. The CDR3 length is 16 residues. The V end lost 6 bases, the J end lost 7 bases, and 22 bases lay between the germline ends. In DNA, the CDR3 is TGTGCCAGCAGGGAGTTATTCTGGGTTTTAGGACAGCCCCAGCATTTT. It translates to CASRELFWVLGQPQHF.

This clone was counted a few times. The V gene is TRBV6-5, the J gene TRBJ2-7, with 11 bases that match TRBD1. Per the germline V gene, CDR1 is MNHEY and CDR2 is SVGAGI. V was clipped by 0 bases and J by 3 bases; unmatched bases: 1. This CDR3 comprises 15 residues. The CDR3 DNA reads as TGTGCCAGCAGTTACTCGGGACAGGGGGACTACGAGCAGTACTTC. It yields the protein CASSYSGQGDYEQYF.

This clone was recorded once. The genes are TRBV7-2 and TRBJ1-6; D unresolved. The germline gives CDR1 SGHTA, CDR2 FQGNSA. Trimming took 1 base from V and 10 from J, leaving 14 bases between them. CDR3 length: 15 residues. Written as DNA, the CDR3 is TGTGCCAGCAGCTTAGAGCCCAGGAGGCGGTCACCCCTCCACTTT. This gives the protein CASSLEPRRRSPLHF.

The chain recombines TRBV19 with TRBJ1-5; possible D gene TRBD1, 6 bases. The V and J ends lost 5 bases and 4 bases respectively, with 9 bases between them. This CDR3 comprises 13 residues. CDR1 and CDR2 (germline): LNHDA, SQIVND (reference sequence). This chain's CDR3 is CASSADRNQPQHF. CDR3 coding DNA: TGTGCCAGTAGTGCCGACAGGAATCAGCCCCAGCATTTT.

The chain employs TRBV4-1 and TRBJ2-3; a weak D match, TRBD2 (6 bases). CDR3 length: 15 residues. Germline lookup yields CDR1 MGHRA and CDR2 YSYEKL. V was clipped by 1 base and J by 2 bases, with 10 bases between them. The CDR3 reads CASSQGKRVTDTQYF. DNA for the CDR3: TGCGCCAGCAGCCAAGGGAAGCGGGTCACAGATACGCAGTATTTT.

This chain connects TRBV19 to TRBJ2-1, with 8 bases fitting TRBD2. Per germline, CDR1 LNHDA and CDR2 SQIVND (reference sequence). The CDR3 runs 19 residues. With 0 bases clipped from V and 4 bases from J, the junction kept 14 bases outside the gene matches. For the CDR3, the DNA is TGTGCCAGTAGTATAGATCTTTTTTTCAGCGGGGGCCTATACAATGAGCAGTTCTTC. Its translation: CASSIDLFFSGGLYNEQFF.